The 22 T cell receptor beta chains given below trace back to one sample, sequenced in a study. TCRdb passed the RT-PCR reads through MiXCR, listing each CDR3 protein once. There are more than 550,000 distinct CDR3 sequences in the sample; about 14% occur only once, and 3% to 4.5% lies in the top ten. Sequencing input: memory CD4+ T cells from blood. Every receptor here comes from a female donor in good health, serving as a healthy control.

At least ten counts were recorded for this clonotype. The CDR3 DNA reads TGTGCCAGCAGTCCCCGGCAGCGCAATGAGCAGTTCTTC. Amino acids: CASSPRQRNEQFF. The chain is built from TRBV2 and TRBJ2-1; D remains ambiguous. CDR1 and CDR2 from the germline V gene are SNHLY and FYNNEI. Trimming took off 5 bases at V and 6 bases at J, with 11 bases between the two ends. The CDR3 is made up of 13 amino acids.

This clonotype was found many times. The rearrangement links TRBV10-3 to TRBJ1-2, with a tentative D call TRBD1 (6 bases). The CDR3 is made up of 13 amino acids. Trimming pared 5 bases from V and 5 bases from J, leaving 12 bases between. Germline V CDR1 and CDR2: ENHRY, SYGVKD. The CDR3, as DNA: TGTGCCATCAGTAGACAGGACTTATATGGCTACACCTTC. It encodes CAISRQDLYGYTF.

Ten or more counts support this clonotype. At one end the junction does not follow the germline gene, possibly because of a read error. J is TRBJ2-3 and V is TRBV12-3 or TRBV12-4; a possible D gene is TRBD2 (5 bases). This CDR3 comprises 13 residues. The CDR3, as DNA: TGTGCCAGCAGCTTAGCTTCGGGGGATACGCAGTATTTT. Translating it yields CASSLASGDTQYF.

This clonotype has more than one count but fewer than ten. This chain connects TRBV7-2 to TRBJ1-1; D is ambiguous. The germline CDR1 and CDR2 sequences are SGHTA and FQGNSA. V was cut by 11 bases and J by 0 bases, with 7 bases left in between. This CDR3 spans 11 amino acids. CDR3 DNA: TGTGCCTGCCGTATGAACACTGAAGCTTTCTTT. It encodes CACRMNTEAFF.

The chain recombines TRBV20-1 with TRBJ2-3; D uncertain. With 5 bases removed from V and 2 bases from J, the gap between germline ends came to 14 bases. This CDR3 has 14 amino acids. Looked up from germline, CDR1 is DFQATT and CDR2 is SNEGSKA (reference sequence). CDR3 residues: CSAYIPPDTDTQYF. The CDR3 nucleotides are TGCAGTGCTTACATACCCCCGGACACAGATACGCAGTATTTT.

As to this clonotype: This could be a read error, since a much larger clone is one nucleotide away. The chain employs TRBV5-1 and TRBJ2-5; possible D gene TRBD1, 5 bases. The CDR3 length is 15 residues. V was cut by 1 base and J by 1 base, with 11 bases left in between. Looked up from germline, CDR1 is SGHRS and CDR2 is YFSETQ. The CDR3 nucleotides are TGCGCCAGCAGCTTGCCCCTGGGGCCCCAAGAGACCCAGTACTTC. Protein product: CASSLPLGPQETQYF. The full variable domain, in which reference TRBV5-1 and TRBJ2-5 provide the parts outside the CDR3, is KAGVTQTPRYLIKTRGQQVTLSCSPISGHRSVSWYQQTPGQGLQFLFEYFSETQRNKGNFPGRFSGRQFSNSRSEMNVSTLELGDSALYLCASSLPLGPQETQYFGPGTRLLVL.

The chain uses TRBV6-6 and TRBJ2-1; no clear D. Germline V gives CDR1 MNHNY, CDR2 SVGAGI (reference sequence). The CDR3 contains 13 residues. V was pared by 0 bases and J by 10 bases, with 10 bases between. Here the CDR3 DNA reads TGTGCCAGCAGTTACTCGTTGGCGACAGAGCAGTTCTTC. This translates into CASSYSLATEQFF.

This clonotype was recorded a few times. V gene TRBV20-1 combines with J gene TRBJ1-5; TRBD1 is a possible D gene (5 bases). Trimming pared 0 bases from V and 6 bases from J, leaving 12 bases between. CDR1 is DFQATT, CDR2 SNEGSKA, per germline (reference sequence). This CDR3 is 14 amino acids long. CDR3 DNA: TGCAGTGCTAGAGATTCAGGGTACGGTCAGCCCCAGCATTTT. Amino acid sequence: CSARDSGYGQPQHF.

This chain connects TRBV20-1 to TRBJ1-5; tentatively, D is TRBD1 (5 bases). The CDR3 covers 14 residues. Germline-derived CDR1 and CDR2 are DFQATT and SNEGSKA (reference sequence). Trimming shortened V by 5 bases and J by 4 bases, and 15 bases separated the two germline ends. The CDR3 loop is CSAGTGGWNQPQHF. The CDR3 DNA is TGCAGTGCTGGGACCGGCGGCTGGAATCAGCCCCAGCATTTT.

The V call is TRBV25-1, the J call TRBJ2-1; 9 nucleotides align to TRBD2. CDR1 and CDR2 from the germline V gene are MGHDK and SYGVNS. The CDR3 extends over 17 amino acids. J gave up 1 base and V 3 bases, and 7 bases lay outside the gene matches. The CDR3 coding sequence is TGTGCCAGCAGTGACCTCCTAGGACTAGCGTCCTACAATGAGCAGTTCTTC. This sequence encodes CASSDLLGLASYNEQFF.

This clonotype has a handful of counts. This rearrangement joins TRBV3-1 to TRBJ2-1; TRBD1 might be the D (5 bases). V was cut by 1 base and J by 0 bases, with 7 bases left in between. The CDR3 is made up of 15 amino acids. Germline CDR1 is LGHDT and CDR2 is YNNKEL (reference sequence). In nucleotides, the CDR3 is TGTGCCAGCAGCCAAGGCGGACACTCCTACAATGAGCAGTTCTTC. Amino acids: CASSQGGHSYNEQFF.

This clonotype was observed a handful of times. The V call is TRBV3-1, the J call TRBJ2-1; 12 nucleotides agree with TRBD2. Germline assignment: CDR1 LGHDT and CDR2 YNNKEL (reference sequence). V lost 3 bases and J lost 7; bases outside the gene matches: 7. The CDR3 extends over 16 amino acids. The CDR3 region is CASSHLAGGPGNEQFF. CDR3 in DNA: TGTGCCAGCAGCCACCTAGCGGGAGGGCCGGGTAATGAGCAGTTCTTC.

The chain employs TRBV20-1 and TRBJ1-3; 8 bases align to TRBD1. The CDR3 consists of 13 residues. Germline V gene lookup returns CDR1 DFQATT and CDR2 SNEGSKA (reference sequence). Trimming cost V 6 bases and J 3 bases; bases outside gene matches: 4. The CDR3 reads CSATDRDGNTIYF. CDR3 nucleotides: TGCAGTGCAACGGACAGGGATGGAAACACCATATATTTT.

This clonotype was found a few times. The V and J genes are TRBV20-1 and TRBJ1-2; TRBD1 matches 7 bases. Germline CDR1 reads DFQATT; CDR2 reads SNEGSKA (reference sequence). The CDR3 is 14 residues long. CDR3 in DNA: TGCAGGGTCACAGGGGCGGCCTATGTTGGGGGCTACACCTTC. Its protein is CRVTGAAYVGGYTF.

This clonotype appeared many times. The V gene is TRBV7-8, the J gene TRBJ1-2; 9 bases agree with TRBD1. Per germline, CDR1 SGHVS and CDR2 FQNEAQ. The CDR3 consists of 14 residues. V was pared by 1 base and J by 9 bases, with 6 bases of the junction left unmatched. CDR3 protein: CASSLGGTGQSYTF. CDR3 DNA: TGTGCCAGCAGCTTAGGCGGGACAGGGCAAAGCTACACCTTC.

Here the CDR3 DNA reads TGCGCCAGCAGCATGGGGGCATCCGCGGGGAGTTCACCCCTCCACTTT. This encodes CASSMGASAGSSPLHF. The gene calls are TRBV5-1 and TRBJ1-6; possibly TRBD1 for D (6 bases). The CDR3 extends over 16 amino acids. Germline CDR1 SGHRS, CDR2 YFSETQ. V dropped 4 bases and J dropped 9 bases, with 20 bases sitting between them. Variable domain in full (rest from reference TRBV5-1 and TRBJ1-6): KAGVTQTPRYLIKTRGQQVTLSCSPISGHRSVSWYQQTPGQGLQFLFEYFSETQRNKGNFPGRFSGRQFSNSRSEMNVSTLELGDSALYLCASSMGASAGSSPLHFGNGTRLTVT.

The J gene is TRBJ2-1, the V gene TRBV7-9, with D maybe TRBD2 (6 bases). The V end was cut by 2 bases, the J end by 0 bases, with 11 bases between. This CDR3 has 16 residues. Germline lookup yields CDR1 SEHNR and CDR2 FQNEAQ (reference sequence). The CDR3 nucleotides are TGTGCCAGCAGCTTATATGGGGGAGGCTCCTACAATGAGCAGTTCTTC. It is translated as CASSLYGGGSYNEQFF. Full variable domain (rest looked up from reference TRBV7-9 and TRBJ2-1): DTGVSQNPRHKITKRGQNVTFRCDPISEHNRLYWYRQTLGQGPEFLTYFQNEAQLEKSRLLSDRFSAERPKGSFSTLEIQRTEQGDSAMYLCASSLYGGGSYNEQFFGPGTRLTVL.

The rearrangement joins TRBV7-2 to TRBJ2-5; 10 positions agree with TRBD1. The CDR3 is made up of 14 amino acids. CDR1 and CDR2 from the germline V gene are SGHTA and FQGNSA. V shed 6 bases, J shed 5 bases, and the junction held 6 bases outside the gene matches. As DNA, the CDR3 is TGTGCCAGCAGATTCCAGGGACAGGGGGAGACCCAGTACTTC. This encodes CASRFQGQGETQYF.

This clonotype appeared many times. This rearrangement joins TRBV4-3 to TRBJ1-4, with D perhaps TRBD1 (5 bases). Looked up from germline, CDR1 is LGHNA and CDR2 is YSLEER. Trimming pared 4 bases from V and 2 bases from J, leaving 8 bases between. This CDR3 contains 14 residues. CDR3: CASSRDYTNEKLFF. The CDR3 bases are TGCGCCAGCAGCCGGGACTATACTAATGAAAAACTGTTTTTT.

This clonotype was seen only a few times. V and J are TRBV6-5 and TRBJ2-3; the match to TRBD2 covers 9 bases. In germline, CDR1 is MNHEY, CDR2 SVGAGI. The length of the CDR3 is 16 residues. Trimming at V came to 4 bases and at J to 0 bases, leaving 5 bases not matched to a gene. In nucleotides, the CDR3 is TGTGCCAGCAGTTCTAAGCGGGAGGTTAGCACAGATACGCAGTATTTT. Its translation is CASSSKREVSTDTQYF.

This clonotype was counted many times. Here the CDR3 DNA reads TGTGCCAGCACCCCGGGACTTTTTAACACTGAAGCTTTCTTT. It yields the protein CASTPGLFNTEAFF. This chain links TRBV12-3 or TRBV12-4 with TRBJ1-1; maybe TRBD1 (5 bases). Between the trimmed V and J ends, which lost 7 bases and 2 bases, there was a span of 14 bases. The CDR3 runs 14 residues.

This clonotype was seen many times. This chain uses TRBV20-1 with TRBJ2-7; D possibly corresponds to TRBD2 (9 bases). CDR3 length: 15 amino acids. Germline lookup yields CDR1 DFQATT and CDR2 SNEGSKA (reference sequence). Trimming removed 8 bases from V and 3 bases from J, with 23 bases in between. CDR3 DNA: TGCAGTACAATCCAGGGGGCTAGCGGGAACTACGAGCAGTACTTC. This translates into CSTIQGASGNYEQYF.